This is a list of T cell receptor beta chains from one sample in a study of T cell responses to AZD1222 COVID-19 vaccine. The method was immunoSEQ multiplex PCR; TCRdb's version includes in-frame clones alone and lacks a portion of them. The repertoire has 150,000 to 200,000 clones, around 90% of them found once; the top ten carry about 1.6%. The specimen was peripheral blood, collected on day 0 of AZD1222 vaccination. Receptors originate from an adult in good health. Each CDR3 is given without its conserved first and last residue. D genes are given only for firm matches.

>TRBJ2-3|12|TRBV18|NA
ASSPSGGTDTQY
>TRBJ1-2|13|TRBV14|NA
ASSLIQGNRGGYT
>TRBJ2-6|15|TRBV5-8|TRBD1
ASSPRQGAYGANVLT
>TRBJ1-1|13|TRBV7-3|NA
ASSLMSGGITEAF
>TRBJ1-4|12|TRBV5-1|TRBD1
ASSWTGVREKLF
>TRBJ1-2|9|TRBV6-5|NA
ASRQTAGYT
>TRBJ1-1|12|TRBV11-2|NA
ASSFVQGNTEAF
>TRBJ2-3|14|TRBV4-3|TRBD2
ASSQDLAGGSDTQY
>TRBJ1-1|12|TRBV19|TRBD1
ASNERTGNTEAF
>TRBJ2-2|11|TRBV13|TRBD2
ASTLGGPGELF